The clone carrying this T cell receptor beta chain appeared many times. This CDR3 is built from 14 residues. J was trimmed by 4 bases and V by 7 bases; bases with no gene match: 9. The germline gives CDR1 DFQATT, CDR2 SNEGSKA (reference sequence). The entry originates in a study of T-cell reconstitution after alpha-beta-depleted transplantation in children. The authors prepared the TCRbeta library with unique molecular identifiers. TCRdb re-called the PCR reads through MiXCR, storing one row per CDR3 protein. The sample shows approximately 200,000 distinct CDR3 sequences, more than 12% of them seen only once.

The sequence came from a human donor who donated a stem cell graft to a child with acute lymphoblastic leukemia. Sequencing used PBMCs from the stem cell graft donor, obtained from the stem cell graft. The chain has TRBV20-1 and TRBJ1-2, with 10 positions matching TRBD1. In DNA form, the CDR3 reads TGCAGTGGCGCGTCGGGACAGGGGATCTATGGCTACACCTTC. Its translation is CSGASGQGIYGYTF.